These T cell receptor beta chains were read from a single sample in a study of blood T cell repertoires in COVID-19. Only in-frame clones appear in the TCRdb table, and some are missing; sequencing was by immunoSEQ multiplex PCR. The sample yields approximately 410,000 clones, about nine tenths seen once. Material for sequencing was peripheral blood. The receptors derive from a woman aged 25 to 39 with active or convalescent COVID-19. Each CDR3 is given with its conserved first and last residue. The D gene is left open where the match is weak. Clone size, where shown, is once, few, many, or a class for clones that have expanded.

D gene,J gene,clone size,V gene,CDR3 protein,CDR3 DNA
-,TRBJ1-1,-,TRBV18,CASSSVQMNTEAFF,TGTGCCAGCTCCTCGGTCCAAATGAACACTGAAGCTTTCTTT
-,TRBJ2-2,-,TRBV19,CASISAGTNTGELFF,TGTGCCAGTATTTCGGCAGGGACAAACACCGGGGAGCTGTTTTTT
TRBD1,TRBJ1-1,-,TRBV7-9,CASSPPRRTGLNTEAFF,TGTGCCAGCAGCCCCCCGAGGCGGACAGGGTTGAACACTGAAGCTTTCTTT
TRBD1,TRBJ1-3,-,TRBV6-1,CASSDTGTGAGNTIYF,TGTGCCAGCAGTGACACCGGGACAGGAGCTGGAAACACCATATATTTT
TRBD2,TRBJ2-1,few,TRBV6-1,CASSEGGSGTEQFF,TGTGCCAGCAGTGAAGGTGGTAGCGGGACTGAGCAGTTCTTC
TRBD2,TRBJ2-3,-,TRBV2,CASSEVREASVTDTQYF,TGTGCCAGCAGTGAGGTGCGGGAGGCTTCTGTCACAGATACGCAGTATTTT
TRBD1,TRBJ1-2,-,TRBV14,CASSQTRTGDGYTF,TGTGCCAGCAGCCAGACCCGGACAGGGGACGGCTACACCTTC
-,TRBJ2-1,once,TRBV9,CASSVGIGNEQFF,TGTGCCAGCAGCGTAGGTATCGGGAATGAGCAGTTCTTC
-,TRBJ2-7,-,TRBV7-9,CASSLGFQGNDEQYF,TGTGCCAGCAGCTTAGGGTTCCAGGGTAACGACGAGCAGTACTTC
-,TRBJ1-2,-,TRBV27,CASSDNMGANGYTF,TGTGCCAGCAGTGATAACATGGGGGCAAATGGCTACACCTTC
-,TRBJ1-3,few,TRBV4-2,CASSQSGLLSGNTIYF,TGTGCCAGCAGCCAGTCGGGACTGCTCTCTGGAAACACCATATATTTT
TRBD1,TRBJ1-2,-,TRBV19,CASSTDRTGFDYTF,TGTGCCAGTAGTACCGATCGGACAGGGTTTGACTACACCTTC
-,TRBJ1-2,-,TRBV6-1,CASSEAFPGRYGYTF,TGTGCCAGCAGTGAAGCGTTCCCGGGAAGGTATGGCTACACCTTC
TRBD2,TRBJ2-1,-,TRBV5-1,CASSFDFQTSGRSVAGQFF,TGCGCCAGCAGCTTCGACTTCCAGACTAGCGGGAGGTCGGTCGCCGGGCAGTTCTTC
-,TRBJ1-5,-,TRBV6-6,CASSNQGQPQHF,TGTGCCAGCAGCAACCAGGGCCAGCCCCAGCATTTT
-,TRBJ2-2,few,TRBV19,CASSIGQGSTGELFF,TGTGCCAGTAGTATCGGGCAGGGGAGCACCGGGGAGCTGTTTTTT
TRBD1,TRBJ2-5,-,TRBV19,CASSGQGQETQYF,TGTGCCAGTAGTGGACAGGGTCAAGAGACCCAGTACTTC
-,TRBJ1-2,-,TRBV14,CASSQYAREVGYTF,TGTGCCAGCAGCCAATACGCTCGAGAGGTGGGCTACACCTTC